The 14 T cell receptor beta chains listed next were all sequenced from one sample in a study of blood T cell repertoires in COVID-19. Clones were read by immunoSEQ multiplex PCR, and TCRdb kept only the in-frame ones, dropping some. The data show some 150,000 clones, with 88% seen just once and 2% to 3% held by the top ten. Specimen: peripheral blood. Receptor source: a woman aged 70-85 years with acute or convalescent COVID-19.

The V call is TRBV5-1, the J call TRBJ2-1; possible D gene TRBD1, 6 bases. CDR1 is SGHRS and CDR2 is YFSETQ in the germline V gene. V shed 4 bases and J shed 1 base, with 9 bases lying between them. CDR3 length equals 14 residues. The DNA for the CDR3 is TGCGCCAGCAGCCTGGACAGTTCCTACAATGAGCAGTTCTTC. Translation gives CASSLDSSYNEQFF. The whole variable domain, remainder taken from reference TRBV5-1 and TRBJ2-1, is KAGVTQTPRYLIKTRGQQVTLSCSPISGHRSVSWYQQTPGQGLQFLFEYFSETQRNKGNFPGRFSGRQFSNSRSEMNVSTLELGDSALYLCASSLDSSYNEQFFGPGTRLTVL.

The chain carries TRBV7-2 and TRBJ2-5; 8 bases line up with TRBD2. CDR3 length equals 14 residues. Germline loops: CDR1 SGHTA, CDR2 FQGNSA. With 5 bases clipped from V and 5 bases from J, the junction kept 7 bases outside the gene matches. The CDR3 loop reads CASSRSGTGETQYF. The CDR3 nucleotides are TGTGCCAGCAGCCGTAGCGGGACTGGGGAGACCCAGTACTTC.

The chain links TRBV5-1 to TRBJ2-5; 7 positions match TRBD1. The germline CDR1 and CDR2 sequences are SGHRS and YFSETQ. This CDR3 has 14 residues. V was pared by 4 bases and J by 4 bases, with 7 bases of the junction left unmatched. CDR3 region: CASSTTTGAETQYF. CDR3 coding DNA: TGCGCCAGCAGCACCACCACAGGGGCAGAGACCCAGTACTTC.

This sequence joins TRBV11-2 and TRBJ1-5; possibly TRBD1 for D (5 bases). Germline V gives CDR1 SGHAT, CDR2 FQNNGV. The CDR3 totals 15 residues. Trimming pared 7 bases from V and 0 bases from J, leaving 13 bases between. The CDR3 reads CASTVDGGSNQPQHF. The CDR3 DNA is TGTGCCAGCACCGTAGACGGGGGTAGCAATCAGCCCCAGCATTTT.

This chain links TRBV19 with TRBJ2-4; TRBD1 matches 9 bases. Trimming took 3 bases from V and 1 from J; bases not matched to a gene: 4. The V gene's germline CDR1 is LNHDA and CDR2 SQIVND (reference sequence). The CDR3 spans 16 residues. In DNA, the CDR3 is TGTGCCAGTAGTATTTCAGGACAGGGGGCCAAAAACATTCAGTACTTC. Residues: CASSISGQGAKNIQYF.

This chain joins TRBV2 and TRBJ2-3; 13 bases align to TRBD2. CDR1 and CDR2 (germline): SNHLY, FYNNEI. The CDR3 covers 19 residues. V shed 5 bases and J 2 bases; nucleotides not matched to a gene: 13. The CDR3 DNA is TGTGCCAGCAGTTCAACCGGGACTAGCGGGGTTTTTTACACAGATACGCAGTATTTT. As protein: CASSSTGTSGVFYTDTQYF.

The chain employs TRBV25-1 and TRBJ1-5; 8 nucleotides align to TRBD1. The CDR3 totals 14 residues. V trimming: 8 bases; J trimming: 6 bases; junction bases outside the gene matches: 9. Germline values: CDR1 MGHDK, CDR2 SYGVNS. Here the CDR3 DNA reads TGTGCCAGCGGGACGGACAGGGCCAGTCAGCCCCAGCATTTT. It codes for CASGTDRASQPQHF.

V gene TRBV19 combines with J gene TRBJ1-6; D unresolved. Per germline, CDR1 LNHDA and CDR2 SQIVND (reference sequence). This CDR3 has 15 residues. Trimming removed 8 bases from V and 9 bases from J, with 20 bases in between. The CDR3 nucleotides read TGTGCCAGTCAGAGGTCATTCTGGGAGAGTTCACCCCTCCACTTT. Amino acid sequence: CASQRSFWESSPLHF.

The chain couples TRBV24-1 to TRBJ1-2, with TRBD1 identical over 8 bases. The trim removed 0 bases at V and 5 bases at J, leaving 1 base unmatched. The CDR3 runs to 14 residues. Germline V CDR1 and CDR2: KGHDR, SFDVKD. The CDR3 reads CATSDLRQGYGYTF. CDR3 in DNA: TGTGCCACCAGTGATTTGAGACAGGGGTATGGCTACACCTTC.

This sequence joins TRBV19 and TRBJ1-5; 7 nucleotides agree with TRBD1. Germline V gives CDR1 LNHDA, CDR2 SQIVND (reference sequence). This CDR3 has 13 amino acids. The V gene end was trimmed by 4 bases and the J gene end by 7 bases; junction bases not matched to a gene: 4. The CDR3 sequence: CASSNRGWQPQHF. The CDR3 bases are TGTGCCAGTAGTAACAGGGGTTGGCAGCCCCAGCATTTT.

The rearrangement links TRBV28 to TRBJ2-5, with a tentative D call TRBD1 (6 bases). In germline, CDR1 is MDHEN, CDR2 SYDVKM. V gave up 5 bases and J gave up 2 bases, with 15 bases separating them. The CDR3 is made up of 15 amino acids. DNA of the CDR3: TGTGCCAGCAGTAGTGCAGGGGCTCGACAAGAGACCCAGTACTTC. Its protein is CASSSAGARQETQYF.

V gene TRBV18 combines with J gene TRBJ1-5; 8 nucleotides match TRBD1. The junction had 9 bases not matched to a gene; V was cut back by 5 bases and J by 6 bases. The CDR3 covers 15 residues. Looked up from germline, CDR1 is KGHSH and CDR2 is LQKENI. CDR3 coding DNA: TGTGCCAGCTCAGCAGACAGGGGTTGGGGTCAGCCCCAGCATTTT. Protein product: CASSADRGWGQPQHF.

This chain connects TRBV7-2 to TRBJ2-1, with 7 bases aligning to TRBD2. Germline V gene sequence: CDR1 SGHTA, CDR2 FQGNSA. V trimming: 5 bases; J trimming: 6 bases; junction bases outside the gene matches: 10. The CDR3 runs 15 residues. The CDR3 DNA reads as TGTGCCAGCAGCCGGTGGGGGAGCGGGGTCAATGAGCAGTTCTTC. Residues: CASSRWGSGVNEQFF. Full variable domain (outside the CDR3, taken from reference TRBV7-2 and TRBJ2-1): GAGVSQSPSNKVTEKGKDVELRCDPISGHTALYWYRQSLGQGLEFLIYFQGNSAPDKSGLPSDRFSAERTGGSVSTLTIQRTQQEDSAVYLCASSRWGSGVNEQFFGPGTRLTVL.

The chain couples TRBV6-5 to TRBJ1-5, with TRBD1 matching over 8 bases. Germline assignment: CDR1 MNHEY and CDR2 SVGAGI. The CDR3 totals 15 residues. The junction had 8 bases not matched to a gene; V was cut back by 6 bases and J by 4 bases. CDR3 in DNA: TGTGCCAGCAGGAAGGAGGGACAGGAGAATCAGCCCCAGCATTTT. As protein: CASRKEGQENQPQHF.